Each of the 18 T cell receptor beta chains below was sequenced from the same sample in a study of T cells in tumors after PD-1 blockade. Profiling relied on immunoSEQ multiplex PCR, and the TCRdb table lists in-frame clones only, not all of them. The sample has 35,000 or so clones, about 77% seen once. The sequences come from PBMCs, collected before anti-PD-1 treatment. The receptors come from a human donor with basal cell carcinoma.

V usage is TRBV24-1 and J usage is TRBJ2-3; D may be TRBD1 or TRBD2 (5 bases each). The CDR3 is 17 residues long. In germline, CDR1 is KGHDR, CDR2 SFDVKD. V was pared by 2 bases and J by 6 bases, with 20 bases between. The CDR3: CATSDYENGASRDTQYF. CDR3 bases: TGTGCCACCAGTGATTATGAAAACGGGGCGTCCAGGGATACGCAGTATTTT.

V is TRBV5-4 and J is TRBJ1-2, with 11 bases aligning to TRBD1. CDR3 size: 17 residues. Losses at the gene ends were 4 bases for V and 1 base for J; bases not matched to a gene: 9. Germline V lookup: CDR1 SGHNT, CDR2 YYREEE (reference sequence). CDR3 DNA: TGTGCCAGCAGCCGCCTCGGACAGGGGGCGATTAACTATGGCTACACCTTC. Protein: CASSRLGQGAINYGYTF.

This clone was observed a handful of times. The CDR3 nucleotides are TGTGCCAGCAGCAAAGACGTTGGCAGGTCACCCCTCCACTTT. Its translation: CASSKDVGRSPLHF. The chain has TRBV6-5 and TRBJ1-6; no definite D call. The germline V gene has CDR1 MNHEY and CDR2 SVGAGI. CDR3 length: 14 residues. The V end was cut by 6 bases, the J end by 10 bases, with 16 bases between.

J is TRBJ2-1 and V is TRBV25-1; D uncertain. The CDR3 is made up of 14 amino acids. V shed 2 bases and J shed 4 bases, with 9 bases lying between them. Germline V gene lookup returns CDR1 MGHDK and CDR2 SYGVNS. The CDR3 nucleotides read TGTGCCAGCAGTGAAAATGATAGGTACAATGAGCAGTTCTTC. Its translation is CASSENDRYNEQFF.

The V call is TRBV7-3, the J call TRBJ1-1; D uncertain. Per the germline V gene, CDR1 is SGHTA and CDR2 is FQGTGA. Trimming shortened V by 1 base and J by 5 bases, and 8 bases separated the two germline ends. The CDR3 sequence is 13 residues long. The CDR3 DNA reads TGTGCCAGCAGCTTAAGGCGGGATACTGAAGCTTTCTTT. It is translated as CASSLRRDTEAFF.

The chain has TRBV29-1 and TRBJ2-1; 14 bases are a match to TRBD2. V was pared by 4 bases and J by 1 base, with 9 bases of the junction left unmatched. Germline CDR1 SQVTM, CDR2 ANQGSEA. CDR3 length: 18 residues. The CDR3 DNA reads TGCAGCGTTGGGGGAGGGACTAGCGGGAGTAGGTCCTACAATGAGCAGTTCTTC. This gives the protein CSVGGGTSGSRSYNEQFF.

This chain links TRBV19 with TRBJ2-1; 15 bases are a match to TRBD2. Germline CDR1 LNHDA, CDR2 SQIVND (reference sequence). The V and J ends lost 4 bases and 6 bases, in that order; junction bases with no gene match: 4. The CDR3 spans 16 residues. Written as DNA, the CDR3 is TGTGCCAGTAGTACGTGGACTAGCGGGAGGGGCAATGAGCAGTTCTTC. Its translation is CASSTWTSGRGNEQFF.

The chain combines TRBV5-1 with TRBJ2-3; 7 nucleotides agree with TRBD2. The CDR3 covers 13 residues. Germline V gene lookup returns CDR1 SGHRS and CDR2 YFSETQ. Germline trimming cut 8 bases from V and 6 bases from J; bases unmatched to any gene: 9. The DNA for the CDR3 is TGCGCCAGTAGGACTAGTCTTGCGGATACGCAGTATTTT. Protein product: CASRTSLADTQYF.

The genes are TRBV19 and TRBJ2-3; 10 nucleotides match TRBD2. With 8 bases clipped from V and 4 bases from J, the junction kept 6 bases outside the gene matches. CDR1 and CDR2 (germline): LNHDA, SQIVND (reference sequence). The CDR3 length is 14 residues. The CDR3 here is CASASGRRSDTQYF. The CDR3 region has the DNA TGTGCCAGTGCTAGCGGGAGAAGGTCAGATACGCAGTATTTT.

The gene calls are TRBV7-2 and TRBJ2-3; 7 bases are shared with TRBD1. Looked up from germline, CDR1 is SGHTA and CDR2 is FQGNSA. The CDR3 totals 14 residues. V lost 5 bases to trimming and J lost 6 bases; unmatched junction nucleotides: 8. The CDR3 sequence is CASSGRDRADTQYF. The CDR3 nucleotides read TGTGCCAGCAGCGGACGTGACAGGGCGGATACGCAGTATTTT.

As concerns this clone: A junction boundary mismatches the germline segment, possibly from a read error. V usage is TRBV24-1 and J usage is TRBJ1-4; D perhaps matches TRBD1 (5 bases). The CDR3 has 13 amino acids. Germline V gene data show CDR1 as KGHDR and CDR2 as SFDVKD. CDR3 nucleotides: TGTGCCACCGCCACAGGCCCTTGCGGAAAAACTGTTTTT. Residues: CATATGPCGKTVF.

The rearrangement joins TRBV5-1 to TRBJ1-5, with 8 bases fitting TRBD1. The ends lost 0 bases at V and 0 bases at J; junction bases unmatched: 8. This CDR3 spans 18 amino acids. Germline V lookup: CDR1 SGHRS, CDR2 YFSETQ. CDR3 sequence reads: CASSLEAGGSNSNQPQHF. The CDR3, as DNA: TGCGCCAGCAGCTTGGAGGCAGGGGGCAGTAATAGCAATCAGCCCCAGCATTTT. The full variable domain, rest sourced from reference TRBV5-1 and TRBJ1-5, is KAGVTQTPRYLIKTRGQQVTLSCSPISGHRSVSWYQQTPGQGLQFLFEYFSETQRNKGNFPGRFSGRQFSNSRSEMNVSTLELGDSALYLCASSLEAGGSNSNQPQHFGDGTRLSIL.

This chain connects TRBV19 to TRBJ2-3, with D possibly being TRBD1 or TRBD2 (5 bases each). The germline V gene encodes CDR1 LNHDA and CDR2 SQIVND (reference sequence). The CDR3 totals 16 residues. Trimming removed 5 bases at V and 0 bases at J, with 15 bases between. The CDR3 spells CASSALRDGSTDTQYF. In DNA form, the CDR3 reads TGTGCCAGTAGTGCCCTTCGGGACGGAAGCACAGATACGCAGTATTTT.

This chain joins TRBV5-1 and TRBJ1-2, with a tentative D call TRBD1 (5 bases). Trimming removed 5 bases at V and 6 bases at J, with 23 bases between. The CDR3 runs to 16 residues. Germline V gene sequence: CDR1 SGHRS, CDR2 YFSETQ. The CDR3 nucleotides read TGCGCCAGCAGGCACCCCAGGGACTCCTTTGACGATGGCTACACCTTC. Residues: CASRHPRDSFDDGYTF.

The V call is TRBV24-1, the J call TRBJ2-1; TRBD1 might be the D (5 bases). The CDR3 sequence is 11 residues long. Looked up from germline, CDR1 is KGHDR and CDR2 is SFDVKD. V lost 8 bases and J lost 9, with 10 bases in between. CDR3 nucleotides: TGTGCCACCACCGGCCAGGGTGAGCAGTTCTTC. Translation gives CATTGQGEQFF.

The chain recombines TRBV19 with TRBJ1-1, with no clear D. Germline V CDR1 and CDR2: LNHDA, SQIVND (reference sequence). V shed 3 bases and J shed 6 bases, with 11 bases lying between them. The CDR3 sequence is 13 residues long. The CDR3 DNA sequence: TGTGCCAGTAGTATTGTTGGAAGGCCTGAAGCTTTCTTT. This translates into CASSIVGRPEAFF.

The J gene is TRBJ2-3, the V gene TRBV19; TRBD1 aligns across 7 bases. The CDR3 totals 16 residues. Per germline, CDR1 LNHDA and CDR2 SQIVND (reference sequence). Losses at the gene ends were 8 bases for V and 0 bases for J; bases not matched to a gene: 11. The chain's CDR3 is CASRPRGSASTDTQYF. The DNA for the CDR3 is TGTGCCAGTCGCCCCAGGGGGAGCGCGAGCACAGATACGCAGTATTTT.

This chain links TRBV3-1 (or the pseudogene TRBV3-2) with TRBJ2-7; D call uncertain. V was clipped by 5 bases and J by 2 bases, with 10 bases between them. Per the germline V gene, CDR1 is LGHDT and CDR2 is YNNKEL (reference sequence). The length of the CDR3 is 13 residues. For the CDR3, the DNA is TGTGCCAGCAGCGGCCAACTCGCCTACGAGCAGTACTTC. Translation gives CASSGQLAYEQYF.